This is a list of T cell receptor beta chains from one sample in a study of early T cells in non-severe SARS-CoV-2 infection. MiXCR was run by TCRdb on the 5' RACE reads, yielding one entry per CDR3 protein. The sample holds 95,000 to 150,000 distinct CDR3 sequences, 15% seen once. Source material: whole blood. These receptors all come from an adult who was a healthcare worker with PCR-confirmed SARS-CoV-2 infection or an uninfected control (not recorded which). Both conserved end residues are part of each CDR3. D genes are given only for firm matches. Clone size is stated in some rows and not others, as once, few, many or a class when expanded.

v_gene	d_gene	abundance	j_gene	CDR3nt	CDR3aa
TRBV7-3	NA	NA	TRBJ2-2	TGTGCCAGCAGCCCCCGGGACCGCACCGGGGAGCTGTTTTTT	CASSPRDRTGELFF
TRBV27	NA	NA	TRBJ1-2	TGTGCCAGCAGTTTTTCGACAGGAGCCAGTTATGGCTACACCTTC	CASSFSTGASYGYTF
TRBV27	TRBD1	NA	TRBJ1-6	TGTGCCAGCAGTTTCGACTTGGGGGACAGGGTGTCACCCCTCCACTTT	CASSFDLGDRVSPLHF
TRBV2	TRBD1	NA	TRBJ2-2	TGTGCCAGCAGCAAACAGGGGGCGCATGTCGGGGAGCTGTTTTTT	CASSKQGAHVGELFF
TRBV27	NA	few	TRBJ1-4	TGTGCCAGGGATAATGAAAAACTGTTTTTT	CARDNEKLFF
TRBV6-6	NA	NA	TRBJ2-3	TGTGCCAGCAGTCATCCGGGTCAGGGCACAGATACGCAGTATTTT	CASSHPGQGTDTQYF
TRBV9	NA	NA	TRBJ2-7	TGTGCCAGCAGCCCCCCCGGGATCTACGAGCAGTACTTC	CASSPPGIYEQYF
TRBV6-1	TRBD1	NA	TRBJ1-3	TGTGCCAGCAGTATCGACAGGGAGACTGGAAACACCATATATTTT	CASSIDRETGNTIYF
TRBV5-1	TRBD1	NA	TRBJ2-7	TGCGCCAGCAGCTTAACAGGGACAGACTACGAGCAGTACTTC	CASSLTGTDYEQYF
TRBV5-1	NA	NA	TRBJ1-4	TGCGCCAGCAGAGGGGACGGGGATGAAAAACTGTTTTTT	CASRGDGDEKLFF
TRBV6-1	NA	NA	TRBJ1-5	TGTGCCAGCGGGAAGTCGGGGCGGCAGCCCCAGCATTTT	CASGKSGRQPQHF
TRBV5-6	TRBD1	few	TRBJ1-1	TGTGCCAGCAGCTTGGTAACAGGGGGGAACACTGAAGCTTTCTTT	CASSLVTGGNTEAFF
TRBV5-1	TRBD1	few	TRBJ2-1	TGCGCCAGCAGTAATTACAGGGGAAGAAACAATGAGCAGTTCTTC	CASSNYRGRNNEQFF
TRBV7-9	TRBD1	NA	TRBJ1-5	TGTGCCAGCAGCTTAGACAGGGGACAGCCCCAGCATTTT	CASSLDRGQPQHF
TRBV11-2	NA	NA	TRBJ2-6	TGTGCCAGCAGCTCCCTCCCCAACGTCCTGACTTTC	CASSSLPNVLTF
TRBV5-1	TRBD1	NA	TRBJ2-1	TGCGCCAGCAGCTTTGGGACAGCCAACAATGAGCAGTTCTTC	CASSFGTANNEQFF
TRBV7-9	NA	many	TRBJ1-1	TGTGCCAGCAGCTTAGGGTGGCCCTTGAACACTGAAGCTTTCTTT	CASSLGWPLNTEAFF
TRBV9	NA	NA	TRBJ1-1	TGTGCCAGCAGCGTGGGTGTCGCCAAGAGCACTGAAGCTTTCTTT	CASSVGVAKSTEAFF
TRBV2	NA	NA	TRBJ1-5	TGTGCCAGCAGTGAGGGCGGCGATAGCAATCAGCCCCAGCATTTT	CASSEGGDSNQPQHF
TRBV12-3/TRBV12-4	NA	NA	TRBJ2-3	TGTGCCAGCAGGTTCACAGCCCATAGCACAGATACGCAGTATTTT	CASRFTAHSTDTQYF
TRBV20-1	NA	many	TRBJ1-1	TGCAGTGCTAGAGAGGGAAGCACTGAAGCTTTCTTT	CSAREGSTEAFF
TRBV12-5	NA	NA	TRBJ1-1	TGTGCTAGTGCCCAACAGGGAAGCACTGAAGCTTTCTTT	CASAQQGSTEAFF
TRBV20-1	TRBD1	few	TRBJ2-7	TGCAGTGCTAGATCGGGACAGCCCTACGAGCAGTACTTC	CSARSGQPYEQYF
TRBV7-8	TRBD2	few	TRBJ2-5	TGTGCCAGCAGCTTAGCGCTAGAGACTAGCGGCCAAGAGACCCAGTACTTC	CASSLALETSGQETQYF
TRBV20-1	NA	NA	TRBJ2-1	TGCAGTGCTAGATCCGGGCCGTACAATGAGCAGTTCTTC	CSARSGPYNEQFF
TRBV6-5	TRBD2	few	TRBJ2-2	TGTGCCAGCAGTTACGCTAGCGGTCTCGGGGAGCTGTTTTTT	CASSYASGLGELFF
TRBV6-1	NA	few	TRBJ2-7	TGTGCCAGCAACCCCTCAGGCAGCTCCTACGAGCAGTACTTC	CASNPSGSSYEQYF
TRBV9	NA	many	TRBJ2-2	TGTGCCAGCAGCGTAGACCCCCAGGGGGGTTGGAACGGGGAGCTGTTTTTT	CASSVDPQGGWNGELFF
TRBV7-9	NA	NA	TRBJ1-6	TGTGCCAGCAGCTTGACAGCCATCAGTTCACCCCTCCACTTT	CASSLTAISSPLHF
TRBV10-3	NA	few	TRBJ1-3	TGTGCCATCAGTGAGTCGAACCCGGGCGGGACACTCTCTGGAAACACCATATATTTT	CAISESNPGGTLSGNTIYF
TRBV18	NA	NA	TRBJ2-7	TGTGCCAGCTCACCGACCACCTACGAGCAGTACTTC	CASSPTTYEQYF
TRBV10-3	NA	NA	TRBJ2-3	TGTGCCATCAGTGGAGGGCCCTTCAGCACAGATACGCAGTATTTT	CAISGGPFSTDTQYF
TRBV7-4	NA	NA	TRBJ2-1	TGTGCCAGCAGCTTCCCAGTAAGGCAGTTCTTC	CASSFPVRQFF
TRBV7-9	NA	few	TRBJ2-3	TGTGCCAGCAGCCCAGGGACGGCCTACACAGATACGCAGTATTTT	CASSPGTAYTDTQYF
TRBV12-3/TRBV12-4	TRBD1	NA	TRBJ2-5	TGTGCCAGCAACTACAGGGGGCAAGAGACCCAGTACTTC	CASNYRGQETQYF
TRBV3-1	NA	NA	TRBJ2-1	TGTGCCAGCAGGCCATCCCCCCACAATGAGCAGTTCTTC	CASRPSPHNEQFF
TRBV4-1	NA	NA	TRBJ1-2	TGCGCCAGCAGCCAAGTCGCGGTAGCAGGCTACACCTTC	CASSQVAVAGYTF